Listed below are T cell receptor beta chains from one sample, sequenced in a study of blood T cells in healthy people across ages. In TCRdb, the 5' RACE reads were re-called with MiXCR into one record per CDR3 protein. The table shows 650,000 or so distinct CDR3 sequences, with 40% to 65% occurring only once. Sequencing was performed on blood. These receptors were collected from a woman older than 75 in good health. Both conserved end residues are part of each CDR3.

j_gene: .
len: 17
v_gene: TRBV11-2
CDR3aa: CASSFGTSGGAGETQYF

j_gene: TRBJ2-3
len: 14
v_gene: TRBV10-3
CDR3aa: CAISEGKGTDTQYF

j_gene: TRBJ2-1
len: 13
v_gene: TRBV20-1
CDR3aa: CSARGDVHNEQFF

j_gene: TRBJ1-1
len: 15
v_gene: TRBV12-3/TRBV12-4
CDR3aa: CASSPWTGLYTEAFF

j_gene: TRBJ2-3
len: 15
v_gene: TRBV7-9
CDR3aa: CASSFRGTHTDTQYF

j_gene: TRBJ2-7
len: 14
v_gene: TRBV20-1
CDR3aa: CSARGGTSVYEQYF

j_gene: TRBJ1-1
len: 15
v_gene: TRBV7-2
CDR3aa: CASSLEAGTGTEAFF

j_gene: TRBJ2-5
len: 14
v_gene: TRBV25-1
CDR3aa: CASSEAARQETQYF

j_gene: TRBJ2-3
len: 14
v_gene: TRBV12-3/TRBV12-4
CDR3aa: CTSTVPGSQDTQYF

j_gene: TRBJ2-1
len: 15
v_gene: TRBV12-3/TRBV12-4
CDR3aa: CAGRFPGTQDNEQFF

j_gene: TRBJ2-7
len: 11
v_gene: TRBV29-1
CDR3aa: CSVQGVAEQYF

j_gene: TRBJ1-2
len: 14
v_gene: TRBV4-1
CDR3aa: CASSQERQGTGYTF

j_gene: TRBJ2-6
len: 18
v_gene: TRBV4-1
CDR3aa: CASSHGTVSTRGANVLTF

j_gene: TRBJ2-3
len: 17
v_gene: TRBV5-5
CDR3aa: CASRNRQGSLSTDTQYF

j_gene: TRBJ1-4
len: 14
v_gene: TRBV28
CDR3aa: CASSPGTGNEKLFF

j_gene: TRBJ2-7
len: 15
v_gene: TRBV5-5
CDR3aa: CASINDRANYCEQYF

j_gene: TRBJ2-3
len: 14
v_gene: TRBV10-3
CDR3aa: CAISGSTGPDTQYF

j_gene: TRBJ2-2
len: 16
v_gene: TRBV27
CDR3aa: CSSSLWVAGNTGELFF

j_gene: TRBJ2-1
len: 15
v_gene: TRBV6-5
CDR3aa: CASSYYAGGYNEQFF

j_gene: TRBJ2-5
len: 16
v_gene: TRBV5-1
CDR3aa: CASRSGTGVYQETQYF

j_gene: TRBJ1-5
len: 15
v_gene: TRBV20-1
CDR3aa: CSARFPGQGVQPQHF

j_gene: TRBJ2-1
len: 18
v_gene: TRBV25-1
CDR3aa: CASSGGGLVLSSYNEQFF

j_gene: TRBJ1-5
len: 14
v_gene: TRBV28
CDR3aa: CASSPGQGFQPQHF

j_gene: TRBJ2-2
len: 14
v_gene: TRBV5-1
CDR3aa: CASRQGAGGGELFF

j_gene: TRBJ1-1
len: 15
v_gene: TRBV28
CDR3aa: CASSSQGGGYTEAFF

j_gene: TRBJ2-3
len: 16
v_gene: TRBV5-1
CDR3aa: CASSLRSAESQDTQYF

j_gene: TRBJ1-5
len: 18
v_gene: TRBV14
CDR3aa: CASSQSGGSSRPFQPQHF

j_gene: TRBJ1-6
len: 13
v_gene: TRBV30
CDR3aa: CASLTGNNSPLHF

j_gene: TRBJ2-7
len: 15
v_gene: TRBV9
CDR3aa: CASSVAGGLQYEQYF

j_gene: .
len: 12
v_gene: TRBV20-1
CDR3aa: CSAREDNYEQYF

j_gene: TRBJ2-3
len: 15
v_gene: TRBV7-2
CDR3aa: CASSPGRPDTDTQYF

j_gene: TRBJ2-7
len: 12
v_gene: TRBV3-1
CDR3aa: CASSQITATQYF

j_gene: TRBJ1-5
len: 16
v_gene: TRBV28
CDR3aa: CASSSPAGPSNQPQHF

j_gene: .
len: 16
v_gene: TRBV6-1
CDR3aa: CASSGSVGQGGETQYF

j_gene: TRBJ2-3
len: 16
v_gene: TRBV5-1
CDR3aa: CASSLSGGGGTDTQYF

j_gene: TRBJ2-3
len: 14
v_gene: TRBV20-1
CDR3aa: CSVGTSGRGPTQYF

j_gene: TRBJ2-3
len: 14
v_gene: TRBV10-3
CDR3aa: CAIRPGLQTDTQYF

j_gene: TRBJ2-5
len: 15
v_gene: TRBV7-2
CDR3aa: CASSLSVVGGNEQYF

j_gene: TRBJ2-7
len: 17
v_gene: TRBV5-1
CDR3aa: CVSSRPGQGFSDYEQYF

j_gene: TRBJ2-7
len: 12
v_gene: TRBV27
CDR3aa: CASIEDSYEQYF

j_gene: TRBJ1-2
len: 12
v_gene: TRBV25-1
CDR3aa: CASNIGSYGYTF

j_gene: TRBJ2-5
len: 13
v_gene: TRBV29-1
CDR3aa: CSVAAGVEGSQYF

j_gene: TRBJ2-1
len: 13
v_gene: TRBV10-3
CDR3aa: CASTSGVYNEQFF

j_gene: TRBJ2-2
len: 16
v_gene: TRBV6-6
CDR3aa: CASSSRTGEGPGELFF

j_gene: TRBJ2-1
len: 13
v_gene: TRBV10-3
CDR3aa: CAISRDTSNEQFF

j_gene: TRBJ2-3
len: 14
v_gene: TRBV7-9
CDR3aa: CASTPSPGLNTQYF

j_gene: TRBJ2-2
len: 13
v_gene: TRBV7-9
CDR3aa: CASSPFGTGELFF

j_gene: TRBJ1-6
len: 12
v_gene: TRBV7-3
CDR3aa: CASRDKYSPLHF

j_gene: TRBJ1-2
len: 17
v_gene: TRBV4-2
CDR3aa: CASSPPGTGISPYGYTF

j_gene: TRBJ2-5
len: 15
v_gene: TRBV6-6
CDR3aa: CASRGTSGAQETQYF

j_gene: TRBJ2-5
len: 13
v_gene: TRBV12-3/TRBV12-4
CDR3aa: CASSRGQKETQYF

j_gene: TRBJ1-2
len: 13
v_gene: TRBV27
CDR3aa: CASSSGELRGYTF

j_gene: TRBJ1-6
len: 14
v_gene: TRBV12-3/TRBV12-4
CDR3aa: CASSLGGLGSPLHF